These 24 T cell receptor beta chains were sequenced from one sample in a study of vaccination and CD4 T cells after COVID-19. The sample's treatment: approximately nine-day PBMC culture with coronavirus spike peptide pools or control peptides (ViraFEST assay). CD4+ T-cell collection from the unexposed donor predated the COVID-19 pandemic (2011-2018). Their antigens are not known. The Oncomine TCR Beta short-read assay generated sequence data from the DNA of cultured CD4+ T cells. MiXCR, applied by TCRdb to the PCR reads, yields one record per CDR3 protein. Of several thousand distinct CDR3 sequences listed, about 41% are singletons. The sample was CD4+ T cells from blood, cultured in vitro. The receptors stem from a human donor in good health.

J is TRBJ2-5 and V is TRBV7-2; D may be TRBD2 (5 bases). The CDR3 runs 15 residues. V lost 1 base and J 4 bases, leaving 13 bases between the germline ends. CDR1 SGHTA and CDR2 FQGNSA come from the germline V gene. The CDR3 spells CASSLVAGNGETQYF. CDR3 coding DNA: TGTGCCAGCAGCTTAGTCGCCGGGAACGGAGAGACCCAGTACTTC.

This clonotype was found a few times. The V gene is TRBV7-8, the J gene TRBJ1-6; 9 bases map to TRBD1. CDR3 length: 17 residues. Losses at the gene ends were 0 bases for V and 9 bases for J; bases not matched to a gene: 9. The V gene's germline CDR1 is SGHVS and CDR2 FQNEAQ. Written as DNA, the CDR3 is TGTGCCAGCAGCTTAGCTCTAACAGGGGGCGAGGGTTCACCCCTCCACTTT. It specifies CASSLALTGGEGSPLHF.

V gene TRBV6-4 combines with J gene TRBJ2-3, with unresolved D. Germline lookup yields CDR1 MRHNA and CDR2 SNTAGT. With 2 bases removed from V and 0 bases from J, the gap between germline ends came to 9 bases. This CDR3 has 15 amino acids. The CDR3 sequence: CASSDEQMSTDTQYF. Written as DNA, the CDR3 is TGTGCCAGCAGTGACGAGCAAATGAGCACAGATACGCAGTATTTT.

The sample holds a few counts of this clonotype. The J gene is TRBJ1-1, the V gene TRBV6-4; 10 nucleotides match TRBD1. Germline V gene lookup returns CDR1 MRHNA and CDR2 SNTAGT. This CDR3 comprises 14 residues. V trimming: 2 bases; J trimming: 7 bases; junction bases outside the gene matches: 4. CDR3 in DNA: TGTGCCAGCAGTGACACGGACAGGGGGGGTGAAGCTTTCTTT. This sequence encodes CASSDTDRGGEAFF.

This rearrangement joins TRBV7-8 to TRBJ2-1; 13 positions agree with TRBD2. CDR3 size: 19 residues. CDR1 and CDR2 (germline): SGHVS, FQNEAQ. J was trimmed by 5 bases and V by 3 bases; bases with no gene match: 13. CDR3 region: CASSLGRRTSGRVDNEQFF. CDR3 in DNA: TGTGCCAGCAGCTTGGGCCGCCGGACTAGCGGGAGAGTCGACAATGAGCAGTTCTTC.

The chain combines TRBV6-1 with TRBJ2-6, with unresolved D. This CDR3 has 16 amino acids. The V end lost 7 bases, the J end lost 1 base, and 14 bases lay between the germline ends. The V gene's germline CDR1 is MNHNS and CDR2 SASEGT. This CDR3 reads CASTVVGRSGANVLTF. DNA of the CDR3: TGTGCCAGCACCGTGGTTGGACGGTCTGGGGCCAACGTCCTGACTTTC.

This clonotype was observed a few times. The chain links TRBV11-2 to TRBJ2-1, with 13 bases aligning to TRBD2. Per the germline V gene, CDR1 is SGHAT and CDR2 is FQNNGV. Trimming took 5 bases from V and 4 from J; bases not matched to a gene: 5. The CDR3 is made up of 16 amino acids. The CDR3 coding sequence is TGTGCCAGCAGCACCCGGACTAGCGGGAGATACAATGAGCAGTTCTTC. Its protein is CASSTRTSGRYNEQFF.

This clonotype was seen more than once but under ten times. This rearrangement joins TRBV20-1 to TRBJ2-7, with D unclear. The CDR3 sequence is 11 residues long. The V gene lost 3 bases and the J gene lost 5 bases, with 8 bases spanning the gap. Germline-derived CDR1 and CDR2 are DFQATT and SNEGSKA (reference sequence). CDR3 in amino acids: CSASPGHEQYF. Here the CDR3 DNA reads TGCAGTGCTAGTCCTGGCCACGAGCAGTACTTC.

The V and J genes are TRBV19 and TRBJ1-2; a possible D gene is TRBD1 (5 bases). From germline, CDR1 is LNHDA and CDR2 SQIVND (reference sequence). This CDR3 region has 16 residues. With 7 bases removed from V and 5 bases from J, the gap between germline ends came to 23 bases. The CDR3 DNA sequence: TGTGCCAGTAAAGACCTATCCCGGGACCGATCGTATGGCTACACCTTC. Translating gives CASKDLSRDRSYGYTF.

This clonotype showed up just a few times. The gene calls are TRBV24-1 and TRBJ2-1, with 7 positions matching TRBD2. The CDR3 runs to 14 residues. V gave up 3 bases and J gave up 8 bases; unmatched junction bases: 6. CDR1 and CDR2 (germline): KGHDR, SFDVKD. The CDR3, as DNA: TGTGCCACCAGTGATCCGACTAGCTCCCATGAGCAGTTCTTC. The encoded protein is CATSDPTSSHEQFF.

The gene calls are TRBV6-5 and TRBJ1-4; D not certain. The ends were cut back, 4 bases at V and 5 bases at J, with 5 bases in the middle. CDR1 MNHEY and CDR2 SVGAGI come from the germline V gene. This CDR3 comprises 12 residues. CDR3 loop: CASSSANEKLFF. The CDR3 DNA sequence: TGTGCCAGCAGTTCCGCAAATGAAAAACTGTTTTTT.

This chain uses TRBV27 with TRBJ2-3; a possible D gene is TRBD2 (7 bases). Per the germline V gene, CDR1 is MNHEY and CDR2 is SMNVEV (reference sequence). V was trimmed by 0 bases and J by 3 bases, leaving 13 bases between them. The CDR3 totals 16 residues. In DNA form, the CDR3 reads TGTGCCAGCAGTTTATCGGGGGGGCGAGGTACAGATACGCAGTATTTT. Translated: CASSLSGGRGTDTQYF.

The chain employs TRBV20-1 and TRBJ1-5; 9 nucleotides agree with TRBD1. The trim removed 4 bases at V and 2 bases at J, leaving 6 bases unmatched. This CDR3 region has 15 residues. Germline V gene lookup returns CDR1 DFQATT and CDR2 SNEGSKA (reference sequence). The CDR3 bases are TGCAGTGCTACGGCCCGGACAGGGGGCAATCAGCCCCAGCATTTT. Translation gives CSATARTGGNQPQHF.

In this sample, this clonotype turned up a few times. The CDR3 spells CASTQTRTSGSTDTQYF. Here the CDR3 DNA reads TGTGCCAGCACCCAAACTCGGACTAGCGGGAGCACAGATACGCAGTATTTT. The rearrangement links TRBV6-2 or TRBV6-3 to TRBJ2-3; TRBD2 aligns across 11 bases. The CDR3 extends over 17 amino acids. Germline lookup yields CDR1 MNHEY and CDR2 SVGEGT. V was pared by 7 bases and J by 0 bases, with 9 bases of the junction left unmatched.

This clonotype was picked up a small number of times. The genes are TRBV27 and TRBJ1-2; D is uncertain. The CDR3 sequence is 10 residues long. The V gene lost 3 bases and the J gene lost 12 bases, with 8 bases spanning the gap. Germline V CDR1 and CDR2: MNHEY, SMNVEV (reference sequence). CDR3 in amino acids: CASSFRVHTF. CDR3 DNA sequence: TGTGCCAGCAGTTTTCGCGTCCACACCTTC.

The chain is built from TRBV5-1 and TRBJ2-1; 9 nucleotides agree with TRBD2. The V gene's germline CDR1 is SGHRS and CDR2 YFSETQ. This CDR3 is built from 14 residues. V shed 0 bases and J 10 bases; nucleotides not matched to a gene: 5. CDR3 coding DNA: TGCGCCAGCAGCTTGGGTCTAGCGGGATGGGAGCAGTTCTTC. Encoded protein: CASSLGLAGWEQFF.

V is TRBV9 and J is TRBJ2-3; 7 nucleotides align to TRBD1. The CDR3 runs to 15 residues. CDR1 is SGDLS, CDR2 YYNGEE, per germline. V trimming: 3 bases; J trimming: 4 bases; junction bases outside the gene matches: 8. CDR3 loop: CASSARQGWADTQYF. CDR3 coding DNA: TGTGCCAGCAGCGCCCGACAGGGATGGGCAGATACGCAGTATTTT.

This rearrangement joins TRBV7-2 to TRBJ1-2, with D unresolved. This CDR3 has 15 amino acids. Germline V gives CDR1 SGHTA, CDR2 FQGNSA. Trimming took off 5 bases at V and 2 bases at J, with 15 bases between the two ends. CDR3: CASSISTGTNYGYTF. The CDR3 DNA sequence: TGTGCCAGCAGCATTTCGACGGGAACCAACTATGGCTACACCTTC.

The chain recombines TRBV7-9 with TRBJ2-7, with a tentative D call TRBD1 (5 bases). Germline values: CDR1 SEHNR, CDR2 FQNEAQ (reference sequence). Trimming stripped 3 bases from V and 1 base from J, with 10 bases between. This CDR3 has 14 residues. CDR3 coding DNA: TGTGCCAGCAGCTTTCAGGGTTCGTCCTACGAGCAGTACTTC. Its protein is CASSFQGSSYEQYF.

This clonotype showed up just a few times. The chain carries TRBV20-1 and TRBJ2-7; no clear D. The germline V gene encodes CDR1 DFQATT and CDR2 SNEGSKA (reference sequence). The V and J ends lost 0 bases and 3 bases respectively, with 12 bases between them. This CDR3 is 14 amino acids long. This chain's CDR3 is CSARDSDRRYEQYF. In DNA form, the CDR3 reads TGCAGTGCTAGAGACTCAGACCGCCGCTACGAGCAGTACTTC.

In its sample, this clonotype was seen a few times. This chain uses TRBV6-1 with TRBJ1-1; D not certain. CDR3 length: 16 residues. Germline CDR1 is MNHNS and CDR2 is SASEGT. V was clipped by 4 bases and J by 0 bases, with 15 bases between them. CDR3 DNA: TGTGCCAGCAGTGGACCCCCCCTTGGGCTGAACACTGAAGCTTTCTTT. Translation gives CASSGPPLGLNTEAFF.

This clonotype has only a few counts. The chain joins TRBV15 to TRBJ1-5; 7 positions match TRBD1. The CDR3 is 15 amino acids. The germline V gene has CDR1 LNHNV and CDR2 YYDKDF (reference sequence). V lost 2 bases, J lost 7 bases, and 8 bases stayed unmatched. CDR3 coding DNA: TGTGCCACCAGCAGACCAACAGGGGATCCCCAGCCCCAGCATTTT. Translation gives CATSRPTGDPQPQHF.

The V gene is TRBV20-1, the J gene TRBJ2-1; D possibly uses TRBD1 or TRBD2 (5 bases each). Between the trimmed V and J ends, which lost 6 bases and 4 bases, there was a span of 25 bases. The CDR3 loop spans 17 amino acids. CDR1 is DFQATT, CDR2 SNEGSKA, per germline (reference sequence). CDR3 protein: CSATLYSGTRAYNEQFF. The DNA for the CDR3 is TGCAGTGCAACTCTCTATTCCGGGACCCGAGCATACAATGAGCAGTTCTTC.

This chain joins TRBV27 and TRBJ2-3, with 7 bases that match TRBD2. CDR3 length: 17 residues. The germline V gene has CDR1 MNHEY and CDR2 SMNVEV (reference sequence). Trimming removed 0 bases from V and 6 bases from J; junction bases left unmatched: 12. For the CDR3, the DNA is TGTGCCAGCAGTTTATCCCCCACGGGAGGCACCCGGGATACGCAGTATTTT. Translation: CASSLSPTGGTRDTQYF.